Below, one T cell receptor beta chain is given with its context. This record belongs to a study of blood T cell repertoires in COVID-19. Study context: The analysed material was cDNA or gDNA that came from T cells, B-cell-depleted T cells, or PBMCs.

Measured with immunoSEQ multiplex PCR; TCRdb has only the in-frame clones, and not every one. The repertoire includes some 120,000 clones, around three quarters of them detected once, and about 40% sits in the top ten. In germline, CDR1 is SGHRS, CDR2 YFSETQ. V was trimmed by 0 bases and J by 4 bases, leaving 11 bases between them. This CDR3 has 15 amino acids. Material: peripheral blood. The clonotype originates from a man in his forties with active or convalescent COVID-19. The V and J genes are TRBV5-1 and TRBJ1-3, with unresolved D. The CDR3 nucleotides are TGCGCCAGCAGCTTGGGAGGCGGAGCAGGAAACACCATATATTTT. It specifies CASSLGGGAGNTIYF.